The clone carrying this T cell receptor (beta chain) has a handful of counts. The data originate from a study of blood T cell repertoires in COVID-19. The CDR3 is made up of 15 amino acids. Per the germline V gene, CDR1 is LNHDA and CDR2 is SQIVND (reference sequence). Trimming left V 6 bases short and J 6 bases short, with 18 bases between. In the original analysis: By means of reference gene primer amplification, nucleated cell counts were estimated. Profiled with immunoSEQ multiplex PCR; TCRdb holds only in-frame clones, not every one. V, J and clone size reflect that table, while D and trimming were determined from the DNA. The table has fewer than 350,000 clones, 85% seen once.

The TCR was taken from a woman in her fifties or sixties who had recovered from COVID-19. The sequencing sample was made of PBMCs or T cells enriched from blood (not recorded which). The chain couples TRBV19 to TRBJ1-5, with D possibly matching TRBD1 (6 bases). Here the CDR3 reads CASSEGRGFAQPQHF. The CDR3 DNA follows: TGTGCCAGTAGCGAGGGCAGGGGTTTTGCTCAGCCCCAGCATTTT.